Ten or more counts support the clone carrying this TCR beta chain. This table comes from immunoSEQ multiplex PCR, and its TCRdb copy is limited to in-frame clones, with some not included. The table records about 59,000 clones, roughly 79% of them present only once. The source of the sample is a study of blood T cell repertoires in COVID-19. Across the whole study: From the United States, Italy and Spain came samples of acute and convalescent COVID-19. PBMCs, B-cell-depleted T cells, or T cells were the source of the cDNA or gDNA that made up the material.

The source of this sequence is a woman over 75 with active or convalescent COVID-19. The material sequenced was peripheral blood.

CDR3 sequence (DNA): TGTGCCAGCAGCAAGAAGGCAGGGAATTCACCCCTCCACTTT. It encodes CASSKKAGNSPLHF. The gene calls are TRBV21-1 and TRBJ1-6; the table's TRBD1 call for D was not verified on the DNA. TRBV21-1 is marked as a pseudogene. The CDR3 runs to 14 residues.